This is a list of T cell receptor beta chains from one sample in a study of T cells in Graves' hyperthyroidism and ophthalmopathy. Each CDR3 protein is one row after TCRdb ran MiXCR on the multiplex PCR reads. The repertoire holds around 250,000 distinct CDR3 sequences, with about 14% as singletons. Sequenced: blood. All receptors come from a middle-aged woman with Graves' hyperthyroidism that later progressed to Graves' ophthalmopathy. Both conserved end residues are part of each CDR3. D genes are given only for firm matches. Where a row states a size, it is once, few, many or the class of an expanded clone; other rows omit it.

v_call	clone_size	j_call	d_call	cdr3_nt	cdr3_aa
TRBV29-1	many	TRBJ2-1	TRBD2	TGCAGCGTCCTAGGACTAGCGGGACAGACTAGCTCCTACAATGAGCAGTTCTTC	CSVLGLAGQTSSYNEQFF
TRBV28	NA	TRBJ2-7	TRBD2	TGTGCCAGCAGGGAGGCAGGAGCTACTAAACTAGCGGGAGGGGAAGAGCAGTACTTC	CASREAGATKLAGGEEQYF
TRBV11-2	many	TRBJ1-1	TRBD1	TGTGCCAGCAGCTCCTACTCCCCGACAGGGGACAGGGACACTGAAGCTTTCTTT	CASSSYSPTGDRDTEAFF
TRBV2	NA	TRBJ2-4	NA	TGTGCCAGCAGCTCCGACGGGACCCTAGCCAAAAACATTCAGTACTTC	CASSSDGTLAKNIQYF
TRBV20-1	NA	TRBJ2-2	NA	TGCAGTGCTAGTGGGTGGGGGAACACCGGGGAGCTGTTTTTT	CSASGWGNTGELFF
TRBV3-1	NA	TRBJ2-7	NA	TGTGCCAGCAGCCAGGTCAAAGAGCAGTACTTC	CASSQVKEQYF
TRBV11-3	many	TRBJ2-7	TRBD2	TGTGCCAGCAGCCAAGGTGCGGGAGGGGAGCAGTACTTC	CASSQGAGGEQYF
TRBV5-1	many	TRBJ2-7	NA	TGCGCCAGCAGCCTCGGCCCCGAGCAGTACTTC	CASSLGPEQYF
TRBV27	many	TRBJ1-1	TRBD1	TGTGCCAGCAGGTGGGGGGGACAGACAAACACTGAAGCTTTCTTT	CASRWGGQTNTEAFF
TRBV6-2/TRBV6-3	few	TRBJ1-1	TRBD1	TGTGCCAGCAGGTCGGGACAGGGGGGGACTGAAGCTTTCTTT	CASRSGQGGTEAFF
TRBV28	few	TRBJ2-7	NA	TGTGCCAGCGGGAGCCTCGGGCGGGCAACCTACGAGCAGTACTTC	CASGSLGRATYEQYF
TRBV2	many	TRBJ2-7	TRBD1	TGTGCCACCTTACAGGTAGCCGGAGGACAGGGTAACTACGAGCAGTACTTC	CATLQVAGGQGNYEQYF
TRBV4-1	few	TRBJ1-5	NA	TGCGCCAGCAGCCAAATGGGGGCCGGTCAGCCCCAGCATTTT	CASSQMGAGQPQHF
TRBV19	many	TRBJ1-1	NA	TGTGCCAGTAGTAGTTATACGGGTACTGAAGCTTTCTTT	CASSSYTGTEAFF
TRBV10-1	few	TRBJ2-4	NA	TGCGCCAGCAGTGTGAAACAGGGACTGGAGTACTTC	CASSVKQGLEYF
TRBV13	many	TRBJ2-7	NA	TGTGCCAGCAGCTCCTATTACGAGCAGTACTTC	CASSSYYEQYF
TRBV18	once	TRBJ1-1	NA	TGTGCCAGCTCACCACCGTGGGGGCGCGACACTGAAGCTTTCTTT	CASSPPWGRDTEAFF
TRBV27	many	TRBJ2-3	TRBD1	TGTGCCAGCAGTACTTTGACAGGGGCAGCGCAGTATTTT	CASSTLTGAAQYF
TRBV18	many	TRBJ2-5	NA	TGTGCCAGCTCACCACCGACCGCGGAGACCCAGTACTTC	CASSPPTAETQYF
TRBV6-1	NA	TRBJ2-1	NA	TGTGCCAGCAGTGGGGCCGGGGGCTACAATGAGCAGTTCTTC	CASSGAGGYNEQFF
TRBV2	many	TRBJ2-1	NA	TGTGCCAGCAGTGCGTGGAGGGGTAAGACCTACAATGAGCAGTTCTTC	CASSAWRGKTYNEQFF
TRBV12-3/TRBV12-4	many	TRBJ1-1	TRBD1	TGTGCCAGCAGTCCTCCCGACAGGGTGAACACTGAAGCTTTCTTT	CASSPPDRVNTEAFF
TRBV12-3/TRBV12-4	many	TRBJ1-1	NA	TGTGCCAGCAGTCCCCGCCTCGGACAGATGAACACTGAAGCTTTCTTT	CASSPRLGQMNTEAFF
TRBV20-1	many	TRBJ2-3	NA	TGCAGTGCCACAGATGGTCGGGGACCAGATACGCAGTATTTT	CSATDGRGPDTQYF
TRBV6-1	many	TRBJ2-7	NA	TGTGCCAGCAGCCCCGGGGCCGTCGGGAGCTACGAGCAGTACTTC	CASSPGAVGSYEQYF
TRBV7-8	many	TRBJ2-1	TRBD2	TGTGCCAGCAGCTTAGCGACTAGCGTCCCGGGGGTCGCCTACAATGAGCAGTTCTTC	CASSLATSVPGVAYNEQFF
TRBV27	many	TRBJ2-3	NA	TGTGCCAGCAGCCCCGGCCTGGGTATCACAGATACGCAGTATTTT	CASSPGLGITDTQYF
TRBV28	many	TRBJ2-7	NA	TGTGCCAGCAGCACCCAGGGATACGAGCAGTACTTC	CASSTQGYEQYF
TRBV25-1	few	TRBJ2-2	NA	TGTGCCAGCAGTCCACACCCCGTGGGCACCGGGGAGCTGTTTTTT	CASSPHPVGTGELFF
TRBV28	many	TRBJ2-3	NA	TGTGCCAGCAGATTAGGTGATACGCAGTATTTT	CASRLGDTQYF
TRBV6-6	many	TRBJ2-7	TRBD1	TGTGCCAGCAGTTACTCGGGGGGACAGGGCTACGAGCAGTACTTC	CASSYSGGQGYEQYF
TRBV16	many	TRBJ2-1	NA	TGTGCCAGCAGCCAATTGGAAGTCAATGAGCAGTTCTTC	CASSQLEVNEQFF
TRBV30	NA	TRBJ2-1	TRBD2	TGTGCCTGGAGTGTACCTATAGAATACGGGACTAGCTGGACTCTCGGGACTCCGCACAATGAGCAGTTCTTC	CAWSVPIEYGTSWTLGTPHNEQFF
TRBV20-1	many	TRBJ2-7	NA	TGCAGTGCTAGATTGCAGGGAAGGGGGTACGAGCAGTACTTC	CSARLQGRGYEQYF
TRBV30	NA	TRBJ2-2	NA	TGTGCCTGGAGTGTTATAGGGGCCCACGCCGGGGAGCTGTTTTTT	CAWSVIGAHAGELFF
TRBV12-3/TRBV12-4	many	TRBJ2-2	NA	TGTGCCAGCAATAACTCCGGGCCAAAGAACACCGGGGAGCTGTTTTTT	CASNNSGPKNTGELFF
TRBV19	many	TRBJ1-6	NA	TGTGCCAGTAAGACATCAGATAATTCACCCCTCCACTTT	CASKTSDNSPLHF
TRBV2	NA	TRBJ1-5	NA	TGTGCCAGCAGCCCGCGGAGGGATAGCAATCAGCCCCAGCATTTT	CASSPRRDSNQPQHF
TRBV5-1	NA	TRBJ2-7	TRBD2	TGCGCCAGCAGCTCGGGACTAGCGGGAGGTCCGTCCTACGAGCAGTACTTC	CASSSGLAGGPSYEQYF
TRBV9	NA	TRBJ1-4	TRBD1	TGTGCCAGCAGCCAGGGGACAGGGGGCATTCCTAATGGAAAACTGTTTTTT	CASSQGTGGIPNGKLFF
TRBV2	NA	TRBJ2-7	TRBD1	TGTGCCAGCAGTGAGGGGACAGGGACCTACGAGCAGTACTTC	CASSEGTGTYEQYF
TRBV6-1	many	TRBJ2-1	NA	TGTGCCAGCAGCGATAAGTGGGAGCAGTTCTTC	CASSDKWEQFF
TRBV27	many	TRBJ2-3	TRBD2	TGTGCCAGCAGCAAGCGGGGCCACACAGATACGCAGTATTTT	CASSKRGHTDTQYF
TRBV29-1	many	TRBJ2-5	NA	TGCAGCGTTGGTTCTAGTCGCCAGGTGGTCCGCCAAGAGACCCAGTACTTC	CSVGSSRQVVRQETQYF
TRBV9	many	TRBJ2-1	TRBD2	TGTGCCAGCAGCCCCTGGGGGACTAGTGGTGAGCAGTTCTTC	CASSPWGTSGEQFF
TRBV6-1	many	TRBJ2-7	TRBD2	TGTGCCAGCAGAGGTGCCCTGGGGGGAGGGCCGGGAGAGCAGTACTTC	CASRGALGGGPGEQYF
TRBV5-5	NA	TRBJ1-2	TRBD1	TGTGCCAGCAGCTTAGCCGGGACAGGGCGAGACTATGGCTACACCTTC	CASSLAGTGRDYGYTF
TRBV20-1	many	TRBJ1-4	NA	TGCAGTGCGAGGACAGTTAGGCCAGATGAAAAACTGTTTTTT	CSARTVRPDEKLFF
TRBV19	many	TRBJ2-2	TRBD1	TGTGCCAGTAGTATTCAGGGGGCCACCGGGGAGCTGTTTTTT	CASSIQGATGELFF
TRBV20-1	NA	TRBJ2-1	NA	TGCAGTGCTTTGACAGGGGAGGGATACAATGAGCAGTTCTTC	CSALTGEGYNEQFF
TRBV18	many	TRBJ1-1	NA	TGTGCCAGCTCACCGGGGGAAATGAACACTGAAGCTTTCTTT	CASSPGEMNTEAFF
TRBV9	many	TRBJ2-3	NA	TGTGCCAGCAGCGTAGGTGCGGGACCTAGCACAGATACGCAGTATTTT	CASSVGAGPSTDTQYF
TRBV18	many	TRBJ2-5	TRBD2	TGTGCCAGCTCACCACAAGCGGGAGGCGGGGAGACCCAGTACTTC	CASSPQAGGGETQYF